This T cell receptor beta chain is drawn from a study of blood T cell repertoires in COVID-19. Study at large: The United States, Italy and Spain provided the acute and convalescent COVID-19 samples. T cells, B-cell-depleted T cells, or PBMCs supplied cDNA or gDNA.

CDR1 is SGHRS, CDR2 YFSETQ, per germline. Trimming left V 2 bases short and J 5 bases short, with 8 bases between. This CDR3 has 13 residues. As handled by the study authors: The assay estimated nucleated cells by amplifying reference gene primers. Clones were read by immunoSEQ multiplex PCR, and TCRdb kept only the in-frame ones, dropping some. Clonal size and the V and J genes are those of that table, whereas D and trimming came from the DNA. The sample shows around 94,000 clones, roughly 87% of them seen only once. What was sequenced was peripheral blood. The sequence was collected from a man aged 50-59 years with active COVID-19. V and J are TRBV5-1 and TRBJ2-1; D perhaps matches TRBD2 (5 bases). CDR3 in amino acids: CASSLSGNNEQFF. DNA for the CDR3: TGCGCCAGCAGCTTATCGGGGAACAATGAGCAGTTCTTC.